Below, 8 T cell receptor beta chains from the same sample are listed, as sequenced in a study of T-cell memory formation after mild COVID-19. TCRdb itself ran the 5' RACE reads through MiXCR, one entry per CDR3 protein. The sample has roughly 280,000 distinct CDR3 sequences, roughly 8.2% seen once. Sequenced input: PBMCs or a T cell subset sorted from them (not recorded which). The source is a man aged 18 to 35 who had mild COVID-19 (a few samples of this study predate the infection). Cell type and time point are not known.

The CDR3 is CASSLGGTGNNEQFF. CDR3 nucleotide sequence: TGTGCCAGCAGCTTAGGTGGGACAGGTAACAATGAGCAGTTCTTC. The chain carries TRBV7-2 and TRBJ2-1; 8 bases are a match to TRBD1. The trim removed 1 base at V and 5 bases at J, leaving 4 bases unmatched. CDR1 and CDR2 from the germline V gene are SGHTA and FQGNSA. The CDR3 loop spans 15 amino acids.

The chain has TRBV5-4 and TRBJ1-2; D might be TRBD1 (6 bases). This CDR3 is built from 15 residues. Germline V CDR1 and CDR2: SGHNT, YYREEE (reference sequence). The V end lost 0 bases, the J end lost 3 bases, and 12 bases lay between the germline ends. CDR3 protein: CASSLGAGQYYGYTF. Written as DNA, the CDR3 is TGTGCCAGCAGCTTGGGGGCCGGACAGTACTATGGCTACACCTTC.

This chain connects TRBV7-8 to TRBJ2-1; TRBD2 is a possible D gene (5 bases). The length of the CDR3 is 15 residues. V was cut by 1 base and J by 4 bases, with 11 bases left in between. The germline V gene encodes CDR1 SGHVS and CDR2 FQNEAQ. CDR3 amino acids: CASSLVGSAYNEQFF. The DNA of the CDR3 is TGTGCCAGCAGCTTAGTTGGTAGCGCATACAATGAGCAGTTCTTC.

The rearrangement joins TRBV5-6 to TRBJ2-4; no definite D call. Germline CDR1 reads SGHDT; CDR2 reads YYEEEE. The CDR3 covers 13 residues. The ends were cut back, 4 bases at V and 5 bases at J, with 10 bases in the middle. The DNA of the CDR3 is TGTGCCAGCAGCAAAGGGCACGAAAACATTCAGTACTTC. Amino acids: CASSKGHENIQYF.

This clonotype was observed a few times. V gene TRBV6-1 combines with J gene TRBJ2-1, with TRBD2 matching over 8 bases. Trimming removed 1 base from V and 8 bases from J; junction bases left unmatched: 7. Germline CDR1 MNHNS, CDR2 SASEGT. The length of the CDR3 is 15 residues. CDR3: CASSEDDGGADEQFF. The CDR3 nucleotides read TGTGCCAGCAGTGAAGATGACGGGGGGGCCGATGAGCAGTTCTTC.

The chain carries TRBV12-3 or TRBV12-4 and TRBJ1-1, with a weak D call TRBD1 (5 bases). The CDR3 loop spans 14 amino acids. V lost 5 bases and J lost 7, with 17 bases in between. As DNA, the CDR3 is TGTGCCAGCAGTCGCTCGCCGCAGGGAAATGAAGCTTTCTTT. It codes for CASSRSPQGNEAFF.

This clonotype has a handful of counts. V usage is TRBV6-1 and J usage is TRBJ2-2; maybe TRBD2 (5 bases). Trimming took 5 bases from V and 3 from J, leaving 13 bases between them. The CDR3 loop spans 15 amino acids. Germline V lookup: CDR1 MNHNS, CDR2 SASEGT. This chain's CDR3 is CASSFGLADTGELFF. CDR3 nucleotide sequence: TGTGCCAGCAGTTTCGGGCTAGCCGACACCGGGGAGCTGTTTTTT.

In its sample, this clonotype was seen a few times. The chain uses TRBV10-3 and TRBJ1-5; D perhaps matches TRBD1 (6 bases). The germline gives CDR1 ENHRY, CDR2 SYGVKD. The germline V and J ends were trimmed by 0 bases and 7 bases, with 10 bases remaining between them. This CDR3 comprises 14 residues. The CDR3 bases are TGTGCCATCAGTGAGTCTAGGGGGAACCAGCCCCAGCATTTT. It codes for CAISESRGNQPQHF.